The rows below give T cell receptor beta chains drawn from one sample of a study of blood T cell repertoires in COVID-19. The protocol was immunoSEQ multiplex PCR, while the TCRdb copy is restricted to in-frame clones and leaves out a portion. The table lists under 300,000 clones, roughly nine tenths of them singletons. Sequencing was performed on peripheral blood. The receptors shown here come from a woman under 40 with COVID-19, enrolled during active disease. CDR3s include the opening cysteine and the closing phenylalanine or tryptophan. Each record gives: V gene, J gene, CDR3 protein.

V gene: TRBV14; J gene: TRBJ2-1; CDR3 protein: CASSQDKGNIRNEQFF
V gene: TRBV19; J gene: TRBJ1-2; CDR3 protein: CASRRTHSTNYGYTF
V gene: TRBV24-1; J gene: TRBJ2-3; CDR3 protein: CATSDFYSGTSGGDTQYF
V gene: TRBV7-8; J gene: TRBJ2-5; CDR3 protein: CASSASGGVQETQYF
V gene: TRBV3-1/TRBV3-2; J gene: TRBJ2-3; CDR3 protein: CASQMGGGLRVTDTQYF
V gene: TRBV23-1; J gene: TRBJ1-5; CDR3 protein: CASSQSSVPPAQHF
V gene: TRBV5-1; J gene: TRBJ2-6; CDR3 protein: CASRTSGANVLTF
V gene: TRBV13; J gene: TRBJ2-7; CDR3 protein: CASSSTSGAVSSYEQYF
V gene: TRBV7-6; J gene: TRBJ2-7; CDR3 protein: CASSPRGDRVYEQYF
V gene: TRBV5-6; J gene: TRBJ1-2; CDR3 protein: CASSSTQGRRGYTF
V gene: TRBV9; J gene: TRBJ2-7; CDR3 protein: CASSAGTGTYEQYF
V gene: TRBV7-8; J gene: TRBJ2-7; CDR3 protein: CASSFVPGGEQYF
V gene: TRBV2; J gene: TRBJ1-5; CDR3 protein: CASSIAGPNNQPQHF
V gene: TRBV4-1; J gene: TRBJ2-2; CDR3 protein: CASSFRTGWNTGELFF
V gene: TRBV5-1; J gene: TRBJ2-7; CDR3 protein: CASSPRLAGTYEQYF
V gene: TRBV5-4; J gene: TRBJ2-7; CDR3 protein: CASGKRGEQYF
V gene: TRBV5-6; J gene: TRBJ1-3; CDR3 protein: CASSFGTVSGNTIYF
V gene: TRBV19; J gene: TRBJ2-1; CDR3 protein: CASSFQGQGREQFF
V gene: TRBV5-1; J gene: TRBJ2-5; CDR3 protein: CASRELTGGETQYF
V gene: TRBV11-1; J gene: TRBJ2-3; CDR3 protein: CASMNGGDSDTQYF
V gene: TRBV27; J gene: TRBJ2-7; CDR3 protein: CASSFGTGGVYEQYF
V gene: TRBV6-1; J gene: TRBJ2-5; CDR3 protein: CASSVTPPGQGAGETQYF
V gene: TRBV18; J gene: TRBJ2-3; CDR3 protein: CASSPQATGIPSTDTQYF
V gene: TRBV12-3/TRBV12-4; J gene: TRBJ1-5; CDR3 protein: CASSAGGQPQHF
V gene: TRBV11-2; J gene: TRBJ2-7; CDR3 protein: CASSLGGRYEQYF
V gene: TRBV4-1; J gene: TRBJ2-7; CDR3 protein: CASSPQDRTYEQYF
V gene: TRBV6-5; J gene: TRBJ2-3; CDR3 protein: CASNGLAGGTDTQYF
V gene: TRBV10-1; J gene: TRBJ2-3; CDR3 protein: CASSEEVYTDTQYF
V gene: TRBV7-9; J gene: TRBJ1-2; CDR3 protein: CASSDTLQSGYTF
V gene: TRBV6-5; J gene: TRBJ1-6; CDR3 protein: CASTSYNSPLHF
V gene: TRBV15; J gene: TRBJ2-1; CDR3 protein: CATSRDLSGGAYNEQFF
V gene: TRBV5-1; J gene: TRBJ2-3; CDR3 protein: CASSPGLATANTQYF
V gene: TRBV6-6; J gene: TRBJ1-5; CDR3 protein: CASQTVSNQPQHF
V gene: TRBV12-3/TRBV12-4; J gene: TRBJ1-5; CDR3 protein: CASRPGVAQPQHF
V gene: TRBV7-9; J gene: TRBJ2-2; CDR3 protein: CASSRFRGRDRAITGELFF
V gene: TRBV6-1; J gene: TRBJ2-1; CDR3 protein: CASSEEGAGSAYNEQFF
V gene: TRBV5-8; J gene: TRBJ2-7; CDR3 protein: CAGTAGTASWEQYF
V gene: TRBV11-3; J gene: TRBJ2-5; CDR3 protein: CASSLRTMETQYF
V gene: TRBV18; J gene: TRBJ1-1; CDR3 protein: CASSPGTGQEAFF
V gene: TRBV5-8; J gene: TRBJ1-6; CDR3 protein: CASSPHRGRSPLHF
V gene: TRBV4-1; J gene: TRBJ1-1; CDR3 protein: CASSQVGQANTEAFF
V gene: TRBV5-8; J gene: TRBJ2-7; CDR3 protein: CASSLASGAAYEQYF
V gene: TRBV5-1; J gene: TRBJ2-1; CDR3 protein: CASSSGTSGGSYYNEQFF
V gene: TRBV28; J gene: TRBJ1-2; CDR3 protein: CASTGTGGRKNYGYTF
V gene: TRBV5-8; J gene: TRBJ2-7; CDR3 protein: CASSLGDRPRKEQYF
V gene: TRBV5-1; J gene: TRBJ1-1; CDR3 protein: CASSLRQGNTEAFF
V gene: TRBV30; J gene: TRBJ2-2; CDR3 protein: CAWGTGVNTGELFF
V gene: TRBV18; J gene: TRBJ2-7; CDR3 protein: CASSPKDWSYEQYF
V gene: TRBV3-1/TRBV3-2; J gene: TRBJ1-6; CDR3 protein: CASSQDLESRENSPLHF
V gene: TRBV12-5; J gene: TRBJ1-3; CDR3 protein: CASGLFLLTGRGGHSSGNTIYF
V gene: TRBV3-1/TRBV3-2; J gene: TRBJ2-2; CDR3 protein: CASSQPGQQVPGELFF
V gene: TRBV3-1/TRBV3-2; J gene: TRBJ2-3; CDR3 protein: CASSQGTISADTQYF